The clone carrying this TCR beta chain was picked up a small number of times. The antigen is not known. The CDR3 is 16 residues long. The ends lost 3 bases at V and 0 bases at J; junction bases unmatched: 5. Germline V gene data show CDR1 as DFQATT and CDR2 as SNEGSKA (reference sequence). This specimen comes from a study of CD8 T cells in ankylosing spondylitis. Study-wide results and caveats: A motif in TCR beta, a set of 8 or 9 highly homologous variants, appeared characteristic of ankylosing spondylitis blood.

TCRdb analysed the 5' RACE reads with MiXCR anew, one entry per CDR3 protein. The sample has about 150,000 distinct CDR3 sequences; approximately 32% are singletons. This receptor was taken from a male donor with ankylosing spondylitis. The chain combines TRBV20-1 with TRBJ2-1; 10 positions match TRBD2. Sequencing was done on a sample of synovial fluid, either unsorted or a sorted T cell fraction (not recorded which). The CDR3 region has the DNA TGCAGTGCTAGTGAGCTAGCGGGAGCCTCCTACAATGAGCAGTTCTTC. This sequence encodes CSASELAGASYNEQFF.